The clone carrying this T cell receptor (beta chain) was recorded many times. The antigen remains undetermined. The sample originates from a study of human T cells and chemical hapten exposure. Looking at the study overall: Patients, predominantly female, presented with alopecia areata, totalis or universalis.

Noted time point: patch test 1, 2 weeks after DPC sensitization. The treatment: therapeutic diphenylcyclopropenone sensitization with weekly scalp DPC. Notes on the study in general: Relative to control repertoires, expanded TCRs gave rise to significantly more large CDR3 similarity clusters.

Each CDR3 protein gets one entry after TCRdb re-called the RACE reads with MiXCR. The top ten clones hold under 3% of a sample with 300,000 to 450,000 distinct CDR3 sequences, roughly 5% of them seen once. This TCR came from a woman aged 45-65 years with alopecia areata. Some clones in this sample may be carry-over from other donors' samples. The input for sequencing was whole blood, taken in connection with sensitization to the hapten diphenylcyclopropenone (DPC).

CDR3 residues: CSVDRSVSRTDTQYF. Written as DNA, the CDR3 is TGCAGCGTTGATCGCTCTGTCAGCCGCACAGATACGCAGTATTTT. V and J are TRBV29-1 and TRBJ2-3; D remains unclear. V lost 3 bases and J lost 1, with 14 bases in between. Germline V CDR1 and CDR2: SQVTM, ANQGSEA. This CDR3 is 15 amino acids long.